Sequencing of this T cell receptor (beta chain) was carried out in a study of CD8 T cell repertoires and HIV-1 epitope variants (dated by TCRdb to about 2020). In the study overall: In separate culture wells, T cells were stimulated with each of twenty-five peptides that represented autologous and known Gag and Nef epitope variants. Among the control conditions were a peptide pool of CMV, EBV and flu, the Ebola AY9 epitope serving as a negative control, and a well with no peptide. The epitopes tested covered three Gag epitope families plus Nef HW9 and YT9. Using the EasySep Human T Cell Enrichment Kit, T cells were enriched and then co-cultured with an equal number of autologous T cell-negative cells acting as antigen-presenting cells. Cultures ran for around ten days in IMDM with gentamicin, with half-media changes on days 3 and 7 adding IL-2, IL-7 and IL-15. An aliquot of 1M T cells was set aside as an uncultured baseline condition, separate from the 83 T cell cultures. A total of approximately 83 T cell cultures were run, with each culture condition done in triplicate except for one peptide, which was done in duplicate.

The paper's findings and limits, for the study overall: Under ten antigen-specific TCR beta clonotypes were identified, and 6 or 7 of them appeared cross-reactive for autologous or known escape epitope variants. Roughly five clonotypes recognized the Nef KF9 family and one clonotype recognized the HW9 family, while no responses to the TAALDMSHF plasma variant were seen. Only TCR beta chains were identified by the assay, and proliferation to antigen, not T cell function or cytokine profile, was indicated.

Of note for this clone: Its antigen remains unidentified. The record has no base qualities; no much larger clone is one base away.

The CDR3 starts with the cysteine, ends with the phenylalanine, and has 14 residues. Just the 42-base CDR3 DNA is kept, in frame starting at base 1. As encoded in the germline V gene (reference sequence), CDR1 is SGHKS while CDR2 is YYEKEE. The trim is 2 bases for V and 6 bases for J, with a gap of 11 bases between the germline ends. The EasySep Human CD8+ T Cell Enrichment Kit was used on day 10 to isolate CD8+ T cells from every culture. The immunoSEQ platform was used to sequence TCR beta CDR3 regions at survey depth. The QIAamp DNA micro kit was used to extract genomic DNA from every cultured and uncultured CD8+ T cell population. The paper's processing steps were these. Samples with fewer than 5,000 productive reads were excluded, which removed about 6% of the 75 HIV peptide-stimulated cultures. A MANAFEST web app trimmed sequences to CDR3 and removed nonproductive sequences, CDR3s under 5 amino acids, and those not starting C or ending F/W. For a clonotype to count as antigen-specific, the clonotype had to expand relative to the no-peptide control in at least 2 of 3 replicates at FDR 0.01, and only within one epitope family. A specific clonotype also had to show a frequency at least fivefold higher than in wells stimulated with peptides from other epitope families. TCRdb holds this immuneACCESS table with in-frame rearrangements only. Some clones are missing; in checked studies, unresolved V genes explain under half, and the rest has no known cause. Clone size and V and J calls were adopted from that table, with D and trimming inferred from the DNA. A total of around 5,000 clones appear in this sample, about three fifths of them only once. The ten largest clones capture about 39% of the sample.

The chain uses TRBV5-5 and TRBJ2-2; possibly the D gene is TRBD2, per 6 matching bases. Sequencing was carried out using cultured CD8+ T cells derived from PBMCs. The sequence derives from a male donor with HIV. DNA sequence: TGTGCCAGCAGCTTATGGGGGGACTCCGGGGAGCTGTTTTTT. This codes for CASSLWGDSGELFF.